Here is one T cell receptor beta chain with its context. What it binds is not known. Here immunoSEQ multiplex PCR was the method, and the copy in TCRdb shows in-frame clones only, minus some. The table records 75,000 to 100,000 clones, 80% to 90% of them present only once. This CDR3 is built from 15 residues. The germline V and J ends were trimmed by 5 bases and 2 bases, with 14 bases remaining between them. Germline V CDR1 and CDR2: SGHAT, FQNNGV. These data originate in a study of T cell responses to AZD1222 COVID-19 vaccine. Study overall: Pooling covered second doses at about 4 or about 12 weeks. Findings and limits, study-wide: Reportedly, nearly half the spike-specific TCRs target unmutated variant regions. Seropositive AZD1222 recipients at baseline numbered only five or six.

The material sequenced was peripheral blood, taken on day 0 of AZD1222 vaccination. The receptor was isolated from an adult in good health. The chain joins TRBV11-2 to TRBJ2-3; the D gene is possibly TRBD2 (5 bases). CDR3 bases: TGTGCCAGCAGCCAACTGCGGGCTAACACAGATACGCAGTATTTT. Translation: CASSQLRANTDTQYF.